The sequence of this T cell receptor (beta chain) was determined in a study of immune evolution from preneoplasia to lung adenocarcinoma. Study findings and constraints: Later-stage lesions seemingly showed higher T cell density and diversity than normal lung.

V was cut by 3 bases and J by 6 bases, with 20 bases left in between. In germline, CDR1 is KGHSH, CDR2 LQKENI. The CDR3 totals 16 residues. TCRdb's table, derived via immunoSEQ multiplex PCR, lists solely in-frame clones and lacks some. The sample shows 2,000 to 3,000 clones, around 80% of them seen only once. Concerning this clone itself: The antigen remains unidentified.

The sequence derives from a person between 65 and 79 years old with invasive lung adenocarcinoma. This chain links TRBV18 with TRBJ1-1, with a tentative D call TRBD1 (5 bases). Sequenced sample: FFPE invasive lung adenocarcinoma tissue. The CDR3 coding sequence is TGTGCCAGCTCACCCGCGGGGAGGTCAGGAGGGGCTGAAGCTTTCTTT. Its translation: CASSPAGRSGGAEAFF.